In its sample, the clone carrying this T cell receptor (beta chain) was seen a few times. Its antigen is unidentified. This record belongs to a study of CD8 T cells in ankylosing spondylitis. Regarding the study as a whole: One TCR beta motif, made up of roughly 8 highly homologous variants, appeared characteristic of ankylosing spondylitis blood.

The authors made TCR beta libraries by quantitative 5'-RACE with molecular barcodes. MiXCR, applied by TCRdb to the 5' RACE reads, yields one record per CDR3 protein. This repertoire shows approximately 140,000 distinct CDR3 sequences, roughly 7.7% found once; its top ten account for about 7.3%. The receptor was derived from a male donor with ankylosing spondylitis. Source material: synovial fluid, either unsorted or a sorted T cell fraction (not recorded which).

CDR3 protein: CASSLKGGWTGELFF. The CDR3 DNA reads as TGCGCCAGCAGCTTGAAAGGGGGTTGGACCGGGGAGCTGTTTTTT. The V and J genes are TRBV5-1 and TRBJ2-2, with D tentatively TRBD1 (6 bases). Trimming removed 1 base from V and 5 bases from J, with 12 bases in between. Per germline, CDR1 SGHRS and CDR2 YFSETQ. The CDR3 is 15 amino acids.